The 20 T cell receptor beta chains below all came from one sample that was sequenced in a study of T cell responses to AZD1222 COVID-19 vaccine. Libraries were prepared by immunoSEQ multiplex PCR; TCRdb keeps only in-frame clonotypes and omits some of them. Altogether fewer than 150,000 clones are present, approximately 88% being singletons, with the ten largest covering approximately 5.4%. The material sequenced was peripheral blood, taken on day 0 of AZD1222 vaccination. These receptors were collected from an adult in good health.

The J gene is TRBJ1-1, the V gene TRBV7-9; D gene ambiguous. Germline V gene lookup returns CDR1 SEHNR and CDR2 FQNEAQ (reference sequence). The CDR3 sequence is 14 residues long. Trimming stripped 5 bases from V and 0 bases from J, with 10 bases between. CDR3 DNA: TGTGCCAGCAGCCCCCTGCCAGTGAACACTGAAGCTTTCTTT. Protein product: CASSPLPVNTEAFF.

This chain links TRBV29-1 with TRBJ2-5, with TRBD2 matching over 9 bases. Germline loops: CDR1 SQVTM, CDR2 ANQGSEA. V lost 4 bases and J lost 2; bases outside the gene matches: 5. The CDR3 totals 14 residues. This chain's CDR3 is CSVASGAVQETQYF. CDR3 coding DNA: TGCAGCGTTGCTAGCGGGGCAGTTCAAGAGACCCAGTACTTC.

V is TRBV6-5 and J is TRBJ1-1; D may be TRBD1 (6 bases). Looked up from germline, CDR1 is MNHEY and CDR2 is SVGAGI. Trimming cost V 2 bases and J 2 bases, with 9 bases left between them. This CDR3 has 14 amino acids. CDR3 region: CASSYGTPNTEAFF. CDR3 coding DNA: TGTGCCAGCAGTTACGGGACACCCAACACTGAAGCTTTCTTT.

The CDR3, as DNA: TGTGCCAGCAGCTTAGCAACAGTCCAAGAGACCCAGTACTTC. Translation gives CASSLATVQETQYF. This sequence joins TRBV7-9 and TRBJ2-5, with D unresolved. Trimming pared 0 bases from V and 1 base from J, leaving 6 bases between. Germline CDR1 and CDR2: SEHNR and FQNEAQ (reference sequence). The CDR3 has 14 residues.

The chain has TRBV28 and TRBJ1-4; D call uncertain. Per germline, CDR1 MDHEN and CDR2 SYDVKM. V was pared by 5 bases and J by 8 bases, with 24 bases between. The CDR3 spans 17 residues. The CDR3 sequence: CASSGVFNTFGREKLFF. The CDR3, as DNA: TGTGCCAGCAGTGGGGTATTTAACACCTTCGGGCGGGAAAAACTGTTTTTT.

V and J are TRBV10-1 and TRBJ2-3; a weak D match, TRBD2 (6 bases). Germline V gives CDR1 WNHNN, CDR2 SYGVQD (reference sequence). The CDR3 is made up of 12 amino acids. The ends were cut back, 5 bases at V and 6 bases at J, with 9 bases in the middle. CDR3: CASSSAGDTQYF. The CDR3 DNA reads as TGCGCCAGCAGTAGCGCGGGGGATACGCAGTATTTT.

This clone was seen only once. The chain uses TRBV7-6 and TRBJ2-2, with a possible D match to TRBD2 (5 bases). CDR3 length: 15 residues. The V end lost 1 base, the J end lost 4 bases, and 10 bases lay between the germline ends. Germline lookup yields CDR1 SGHVS and CDR2 FNYEAQ. The CDR3 spells CASSLGGSGTGELFF. CDR3 nucleotide sequence: TGTGCCAGCAGCTTAGGAGGGAGCGGCACCGGGGAGCTGTTTTTT.

The chain has TRBV6-6 and TRBJ1-2, with TRBD1 as a possible D gene (5 bases). Germline values: CDR1 MNHNY, CDR2 SVGAGI (reference sequence). The germline V and J ends were trimmed by 2 bases and 2 bases, with 6 bases remaining between them. The length of the CDR3 is 13 residues. The CDR3 region is CASSYPGNYGYTF. CDR3 nucleotides: TGTGCCAGCAGTTACCCAGGGAACTATGGCTACACCTTC.

The rearrangement links TRBV18 to TRBJ2-7, with no clear D. Germline CDR1 is KGHSH and CDR2 is LQKENI. This CDR3 is built from 14 residues. The V end was cut by 4 bases, the J end by 3 bases, with 13 bases between. DNA of the CDR3: TGTGCCAGCTCACTAAATCTAGGAATCTACGAGCAGTACTTC. Amino acids: CASSLNLGIYEQYF.

The chain links TRBV10-3 to TRBJ1-2; 9 bases fit TRBD1. This CDR3 has 14 amino acids. V lost 11 bases, J lost 5 bases, and 12 bases stayed unmatched. Germline lookup yields CDR1 ENHRY and CDR2 SYGVKD. In DNA form, the CDR3 reads TGTGCCGCCTGGGACAGGGAGGTTTGGTATGGCTACACCTTC. Residues: CAAWDREVWYGYTF.

The genes are TRBV19 and TRBJ1-4; D call uncertain. In germline, CDR1 is LNHDA, CDR2 SQIVND (reference sequence). This CDR3 spans 15 amino acids. Trimming cost V 7 bases and J 8 bases, with 20 bases left between them. The CDR3 nucleotides are TGTGCCAGTACTCCCCGGGGAGTAATGAGAGAAAAACTGTTTTTT. This sequence encodes CASTPRGVMREKLFF.

The chain uses TRBV7-2 and TRBJ2-2, with D hard to call. V shed 3 bases and J shed 0 bases, with 5 bases lying between them. The CDR3 has 14 residues. From germline, CDR1 is SGHTA and CDR2 FQGNSA. The CDR3 DNA is TGTGCCAGCAGCTTTGTCACGAACACCGGGGAGCTGTTTTTT. Translated: CASSFVTNTGELFF.

This clone was seen a single time. The chain employs TRBV28 and TRBJ2-6; TRBD1 aligns across 10 bases. The junction had 10 bases not matched to a gene; V was cut back by 11 bases and J by 0 bases. This CDR3 is 17 amino acids long. The germline CDR1 and CDR2 sequences are MDHEN and SYDVKM. The CDR3 protein is CARDRDRGYSGANVLTF. DNA for the CDR3: TGTGCCCGGGACCGGGACAGGGGTTACTCTGGGGCCAACGTCCTGACTTTC. Full variable domain (remainder filled in from reference TRBV28 and TRBJ2-6): DVKVTQSSRYLVKRTGEKVFLECVQDMDHENMFWYRQDPGLGLRLIYFSYDVKMKEKGDIPEGYSVSREKKERFSLILESASTNQTSMYLCARDRDRGYSGANVLTFGAGSRLTVL.

The chain is built from TRBV4-1 and TRBJ1-6; 9 nucleotides match TRBD1. The CDR3 covers 18 residues. CDR1 and CDR2 from the germline V gene are MGHRA and YSYEKL. Unmatched junction bases numbered 11, after V lost 0 bases and J lost 8 bases. CDR3 in DNA: TGCGCCAGCAGCCAAGATTTTTCCGGACAGGGGTTGGATTCACCCCTCCACTTT. Translation: CASSQDFSGQGLDSPLHF.

V is TRBV16 and J is TRBJ2-7; TRBD2 aligns across 11 bases. The V gene's germline CDR1 is KGHSY and CDR2 FQNENV. V lost 6 bases, J lost 4 bases, and 2 bases stayed unmatched. This CDR3 comprises 13 residues. CDR3 nucleotide sequence: TGTGCCAGCAGTTGGACTAGCGGGTACGAGCAGTACTTC. Encoded protein: CASSWTSGYEQYF.

The gene calls are TRBV19 and TRBJ1-6; D is ambiguous. Trimming pared 11 bases from V and 6 bases from J, leaving 5 bases between. The CDR3 is 10 residues long. Germline V gene lookup returns CDR1 LNHDA and CDR2 SQIVND (reference sequence). The CDR3 DNA follows: TGTGCCTGCGGTAATTCACCCCTCCACTTT. It codes for CACGNSPLHF.

This chain joins TRBV15 and TRBJ1-2; D not certain. Per germline, CDR1 LNHNV and CDR2 YYDKDF (reference sequence). The CDR3 sequence is 15 residues long. Trimming pared 0 bases from V and 1 base from J, leaving 9 bases between. CDR3 sequence (DNA): TGTGCCACCAGCAGAGATACGGCGAATAACTATGGCTACACCTTC. Its protein product is CATSRDTANNYGYTF. Full variable domain (missing parts from reference TRBV15 and TRBJ1-2): DAMVIQNPRYQVTQFGKPVTLSCSQTLNHNVMYWYQQKSSQAPKLLFHYYDKDFNNEADTPDNFQSRRPNTSFCFLDIRSPGLGDTAMYLCATSRDTANNYGYTFGSGTRLTVV.

J is TRBJ1-3 and V is TRBV28; D remains unclear. The germline V and J ends were trimmed by 3 bases and 9 bases, with 9 bases remaining between them. The CDR3 has 12 amino acids. Germline loops: CDR1 MDHEN, CDR2 SYDVKM. The CDR3 spells CASSFGPGTIYF. The CDR3, as DNA: TGTGCCAGCAGTTTCGGCCCGGGCACCATATATTTT.

Remarks on this clone: Other DNA sequences of this sample code for an identical CDR3. CDR3 sequence: CASSQEGARDTF. The CDR3, as DNA: TGTGCCAGCAGCCAAGAGGGCGCGCGGGACACCTTC. The V call is TRBV3-1 (or the pseudogene TRBV3-2), the J call TRBJ1-2; D not resolved. Germline lookup yields CDR1 LGHDT and CDR2 YNNKEL (reference sequence). The CDR3 spans 12 residues. V was pared by 0 bases and J by 12 bases, with 11 bases between.

This clone showed up just a few times. This rearrangement joins TRBV6-1 to TRBJ1-6; D is unresolved. This CDR3 has 13 amino acids. CDR1 is MNHNS and CDR2 is SASEGT in the germline V gene. The germline V and J ends were trimmed by 3 bases and 9 bases, with 9 bases remaining between them. Here the CDR3 DNA reads TGTGCCAGCAGTGAGGATGCTCTTTCACCCCTCCACTTT. Amino acid sequence: CASSEDALSPLHF.